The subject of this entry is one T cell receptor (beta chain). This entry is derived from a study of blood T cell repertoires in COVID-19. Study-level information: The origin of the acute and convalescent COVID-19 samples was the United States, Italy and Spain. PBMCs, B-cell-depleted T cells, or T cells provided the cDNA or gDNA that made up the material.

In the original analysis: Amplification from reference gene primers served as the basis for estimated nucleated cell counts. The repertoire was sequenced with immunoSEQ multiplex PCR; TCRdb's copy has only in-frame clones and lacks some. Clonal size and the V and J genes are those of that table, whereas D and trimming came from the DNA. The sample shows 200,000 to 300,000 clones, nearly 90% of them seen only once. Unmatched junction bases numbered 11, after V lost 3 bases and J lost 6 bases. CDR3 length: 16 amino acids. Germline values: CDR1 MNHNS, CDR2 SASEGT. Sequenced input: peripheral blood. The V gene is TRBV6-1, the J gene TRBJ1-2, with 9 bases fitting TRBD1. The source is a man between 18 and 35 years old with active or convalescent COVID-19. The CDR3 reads CASSESDRGILDGYTF. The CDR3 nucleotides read TGTGCCAGCAGTGAGTCGGACAGGGGTATTTTAGATGGCTACACCTTC.